This T cell receptor beta chain originates from a study of blood T cell repertoires in COVID-19. Overall study context: Acute and convalescent COVID-19 samples came from the United States, Italy and Spain.

As handled by the study authors: Researchers report that nucleated cell counts were estimated from reference gene primer amplification. Produced via immunoSEQ multiplex PCR; TCRdb's table is partial and in-frame only. From that table come the V and J calls and clone size; the DNA was used to work out D and trimming. Among 150,000 to 200,000 clones listed, 80% to 90% were seen once. The CDR3 loop spans 14 amino acids. Germline V gene data show CDR1 as SGHNT and CDR2 as YYREEE (reference sequence). Unmatched junction bases numbered 7, after V lost 2 bases and J lost 7 bases. This sequence was found in a man in his 70s with active or convalescent COVID-19. Specimen: peripheral blood. The chain couples TRBV5-4 to TRBJ2-7; 9 bases line up with TRBD2. Written as DNA, the CDR3 is TGTGCCAGCAGCTTACGCGGGGGGGCCCCTGAGCAGTACTTC. Protein sequence: CASSLRGGAPEQYF.